One sample yielded the 7 T cell receptor beta chains listed below, sequenced in a study of T-cell memory formation after mild COVID-19. Each CDR3 protein gets one entry after TCRdb re-called the 5' RACE reads with MiXCR. The sample yields 210,000 or so distinct CDR3 sequences, more than 25% seen once. The sequenced sample consisted of PBMCs or a T cell subset sorted from them (not recorded which). The receptors derive from an adult woman who had mild COVID-19 (a few samples of this study predate the infection). Cell type and time point are not known.

The chain combines TRBV7-2 with TRBJ2-5, with 10 bases matching TRBD2. V dropped 1 base and J dropped 2; count of bases not matched to a gene: 7. The CDR3 contains 17 residues. From germline, CDR1 is SGHTA and CDR2 FQGNSA. The CDR3 DNA sequence: TGTGCCAGCAGCTTAGGGACTAGCGGAGGGTGGCAAGAGACCCAGTACTTC. Its translation: CASSLGTSGGWQETQYF.

The rearrangement uses TRBV29-1 and TRBJ1-1; a possible D gene is TRBD1 (5 bases). Per the germline V gene, CDR1 is SQVTM and CDR2 is ANQGSEA. This CDR3 is built from 12 residues. The V and J ends lost 6 bases and 8 bases respectively, with 16 bases between them. The CDR3: CSVTSWQGEAFF. The CDR3 DNA reads as TGCAGCGTCACCAGTTGGCAGGGAGAAGCTTTCTTT.

The chain recombines TRBV4-1 with TRBJ2-5, with 12 bases lining up with TRBD2. The CDR3 covers 13 residues. Germline CDR1 MGHRA, CDR2 YSYEKL. The V and J ends lost 1 base and 9 bases, in that order; junction bases with no gene match: 0. CDR3 sequence: CASSQGLAGAQYF. In DNA, the CDR3 is TGCGCCAGCAGCCAAGGACTAGCGGGGGCCCAGTACTTC.

The gene calls are TRBV11-1 and TRBJ2-1; either TRBD1 or TRBD2 may fit D (5 bases each). V lost 5 bases and J 9 bases, leaving 23 bases between the germline ends. There are 16 residues in the CDR3. Per the germline V gene, CDR1 is SGHAT and CDR2 is FQDESV (reference sequence). Here the CDR3 DNA reads TGTGCCAGCAGCCGTCTGAGCGCTGGGGGTGAGGGTGAGCAGTTCTTC. Translating it yields CASSRLSAGGEGEQFF.

The chain uses TRBV3-1 and TRBJ1-1; 11 bases are a match to TRBD1. Germline V lookup: CDR1 LGHDT, CDR2 YNNKEL (reference sequence). The CDR3 extends over 15 amino acids. With V trimmed by 3 bases and J by 4 bases, 4 bases remained unmatched. CDR3 DNA: TGTGCCAGCAGCCATGCCGGGACAGGGGGCACTGAAGCTTTCTTT. Protein product: CASSHAGTGGTEAFF.

V and J are TRBV11-2 and TRBJ2-3, with a weak D call TRBD2 (5 bases). V lost 3 bases to trimming and J lost 4 bases, with 11 bases between them. The CDR3 runs 14 residues. Germline CDR1 reads SGHAT; CDR2 reads FQNNGV. Written as DNA, the CDR3 is TGTGCCAGCAGCTTGTACGGAGGTTCAGATACGCAGTATTTT. It specifies CASSLYGGSDTQYF.

The chain uses TRBV7-3 and TRBJ1-1, with D unclear. The CDR3 covers 14 residues. CDR1 SGHTA and CDR2 FQGTGA come from the germline V gene. Between the trimmed V and J ends, which lost 5 bases and 0 bases, there was a span of 10 bases. The CDR3 spells CASSKGLVNTEAFF. The CDR3 nucleotides are TGTGCCAGCAGCAAAGGGCTGGTGAACACTGAAGCTTTCTTT.